The clone carrying this TCR beta chain has just one count. Per the study methods: Estimated nucleated cell counts came from reference gene primer amplification. TCRdb's copy holds only in-frame clones and misses some; the assay was immunoSEQ multiplex PCR. That table furnishes V, J and clone size, whereas the DNA furnished D and trimming. There are 250,000 to 350,000 clones in the sample; approximately 88% occur only once, and about 3.9% lies in the top ten. The record originates from a study of blood T cell repertoires in COVID-19. Study as a whole: Some COVID-19 samples were acute and others convalescent; all came from the United States, Italy and Spain. From T cells, B-cell-depleted T cells, or PBMCs came the material, which was cDNA or gDNA.

The CDR3 is 20 amino acids. Germline values: CDR1 GTSNPN, CDR2 SVGIG (reference sequence). The V and J ends lost 1 base and 0 bases, in that order; junction bases with no gene match: 20. The sample taken for sequencing was peripheral blood. This TCR was sampled from a woman aged 50 to 60 with active or convalescent COVID-19. The chain links TRBV30 to TRBJ2-7, with 8 positions matching TRBD2. CDR3 region: CAWSAEGTSGSTLDSYEQYF. In DNA form, the CDR3 reads TGTGCCTGGAGTGCAGAAGGCACTAGCGGATCCACCCTGGACTCCTACGAGCAGTACTTC.